This T cell receptor (beta chain) emerged from a study of OX40 agonist ivuxolimab in advanced cancers. Sequencing was performed with immunoSEQ multiplex PCR; in TCRdb, only in-frame clones are kept and a portion is missing. Of 48,000 or so clones listed, about nine tenths are singletons. Trimming took off 5 bases at V and 5 bases at J, with 10 bases between the two ends. CDR3 length: 13 amino acids. Germline V gives CDR1 SGHVS, CDR2 FQNEAQ. This clone was recorded only once. What it binds is not known. Notes on the study in general: Undetermined was the antigen specificity of the expanded peripheral T cells.

Sample: CD4+ or CD8+ T cells sorted from blood, taken in a trial of the OX40 agonist ivuxolimab. The receptor was isolated from an adult with an advanced solid tumor such as melanoma, head and neck, liver or kidney cancer. The chain links TRBV7-8 to TRBJ1-5, with D unresolved. The CDR3 sequence is CASSPGGYQPQHF. The CDR3 nucleotides read TGTGCCAGCAGCCCAGGTGGATATCAGCCCCAGCATTTT.